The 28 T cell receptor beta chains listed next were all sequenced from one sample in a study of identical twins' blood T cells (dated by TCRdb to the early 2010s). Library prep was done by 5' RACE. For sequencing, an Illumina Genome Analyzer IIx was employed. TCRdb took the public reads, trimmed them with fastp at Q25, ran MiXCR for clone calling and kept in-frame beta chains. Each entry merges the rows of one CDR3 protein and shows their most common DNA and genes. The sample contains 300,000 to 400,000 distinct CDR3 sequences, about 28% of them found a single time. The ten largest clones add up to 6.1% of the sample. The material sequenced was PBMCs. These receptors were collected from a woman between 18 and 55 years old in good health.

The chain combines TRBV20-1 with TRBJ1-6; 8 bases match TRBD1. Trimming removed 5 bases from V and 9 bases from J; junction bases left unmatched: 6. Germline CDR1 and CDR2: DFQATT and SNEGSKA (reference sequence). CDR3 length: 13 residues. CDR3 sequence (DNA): TGCAGTGCTCTGACAGGGGTCGGTTCACCCCTCCACTTT. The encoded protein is CSALTGVGSPLHF.

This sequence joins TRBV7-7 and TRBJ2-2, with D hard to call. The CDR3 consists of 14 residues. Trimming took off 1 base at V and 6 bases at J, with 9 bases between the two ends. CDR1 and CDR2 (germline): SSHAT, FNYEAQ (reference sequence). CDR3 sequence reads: CASSLVYGSGELFF. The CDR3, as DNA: TGTGCCAGCAGCTTAGTCTATGGGTCCGGGGAGCTGTTTTTT.

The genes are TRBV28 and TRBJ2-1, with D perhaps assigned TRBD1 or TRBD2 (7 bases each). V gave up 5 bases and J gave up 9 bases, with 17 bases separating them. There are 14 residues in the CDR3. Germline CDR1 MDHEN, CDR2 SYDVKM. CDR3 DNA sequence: TGTGCCAGCAGTCCCAGGGGGACTAAGCGTGAGCAGTTCTTC. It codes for CASSPRGTKREQFF.

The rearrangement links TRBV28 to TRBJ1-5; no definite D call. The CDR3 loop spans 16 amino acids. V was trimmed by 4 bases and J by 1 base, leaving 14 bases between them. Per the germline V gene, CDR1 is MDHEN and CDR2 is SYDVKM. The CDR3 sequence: CASSSPLEGSNQPQHF. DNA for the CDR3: TGTGCCAGCAGTTCCCCACTCGAGGGCAGCAATCAGCCCCAGCATTTT.

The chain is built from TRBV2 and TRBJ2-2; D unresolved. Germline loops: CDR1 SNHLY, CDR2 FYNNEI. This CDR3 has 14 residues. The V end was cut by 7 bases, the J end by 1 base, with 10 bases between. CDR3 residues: CASMTLGNTGELFF. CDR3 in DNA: TGTGCCAGCATGACACTGGGGAACACCGGGGAGCTGTTTTTT.

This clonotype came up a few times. DNA of the CDR3: TGCAGTGCCTCCCCGGGGGGCTGGAACACTGAAGCTTTCTTT. It translates to CSASPGGWNTEAFF. The chain links TRBV20-1 to TRBJ1-1; perhaps TRBD1 as D (6 bases). V was pared by 6 bases and J by 1 base, with 15 bases between. Germline loops: CDR1 DFQATT, CDR2 SNEGSKA (reference sequence). The CDR3 runs 14 residues.

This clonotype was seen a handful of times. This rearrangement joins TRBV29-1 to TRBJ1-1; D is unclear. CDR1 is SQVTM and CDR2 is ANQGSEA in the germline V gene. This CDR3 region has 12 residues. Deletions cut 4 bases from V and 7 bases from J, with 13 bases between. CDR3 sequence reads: CSVGSQSDEAFF. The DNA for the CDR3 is TGCAGCGTTGGAAGCCAATCCGATGAAGCTTTCTTT.

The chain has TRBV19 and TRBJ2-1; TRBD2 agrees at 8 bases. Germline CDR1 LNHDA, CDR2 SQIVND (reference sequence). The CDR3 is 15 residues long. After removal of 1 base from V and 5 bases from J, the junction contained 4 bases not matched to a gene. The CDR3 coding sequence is TGTGCCAGTAGTATAGGGCACGGGAGGGACAATGAGCAGTTCTTC. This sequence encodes CASSIGHGRDNEQFF.

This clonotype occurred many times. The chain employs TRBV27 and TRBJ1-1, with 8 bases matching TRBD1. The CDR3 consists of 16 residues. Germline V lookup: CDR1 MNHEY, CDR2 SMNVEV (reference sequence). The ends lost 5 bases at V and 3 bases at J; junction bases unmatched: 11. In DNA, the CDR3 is TGTGCCAGCAGTATGCTGACAGGGGAAGAGGACACTGAAGCTTTCTTT. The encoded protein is CASSMLTGEEDTEAFF.

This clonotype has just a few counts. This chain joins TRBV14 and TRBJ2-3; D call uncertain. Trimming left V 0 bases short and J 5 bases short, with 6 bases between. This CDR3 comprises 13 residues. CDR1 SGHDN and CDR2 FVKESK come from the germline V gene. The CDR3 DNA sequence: TGTGCCAGCAGCCAAGAGACTCTAGATACGCAGTATTTT. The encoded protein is CASSQETLDTQYF.

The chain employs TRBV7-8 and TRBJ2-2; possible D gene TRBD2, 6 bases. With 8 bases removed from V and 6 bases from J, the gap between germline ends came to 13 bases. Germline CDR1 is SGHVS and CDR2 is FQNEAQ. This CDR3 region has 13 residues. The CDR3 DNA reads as TGTGCCAGCGGACTTTGGGGGGCCGGGGAGCTGTTTTTT. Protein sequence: CASGLWGAGELFF. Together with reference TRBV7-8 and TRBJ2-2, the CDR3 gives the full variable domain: GAGVSQSPRYKVAKRGQDVALRCDPISGHVSLFWYQQALGQGPEFLTYFQNEAQLDKSGLPSDRFFAERPEGSVSTLKIQRTQQEDSAVYLCASGLWGAGELFFGEGSRLTVL.

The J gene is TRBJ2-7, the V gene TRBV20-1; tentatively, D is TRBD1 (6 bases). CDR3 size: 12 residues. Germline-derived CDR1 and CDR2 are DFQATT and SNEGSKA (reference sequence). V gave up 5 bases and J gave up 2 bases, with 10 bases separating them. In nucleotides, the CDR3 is TGCAGTGCTCGACAGGTTCCCTACGAGCAGTACTTC. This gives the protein CSARQVPYEQYF.

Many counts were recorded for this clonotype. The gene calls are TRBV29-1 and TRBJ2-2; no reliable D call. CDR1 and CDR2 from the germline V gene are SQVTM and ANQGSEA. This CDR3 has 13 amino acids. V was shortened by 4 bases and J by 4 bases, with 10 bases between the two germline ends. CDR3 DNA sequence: TGCAGCGTTGGGATAGTCCTCACCGGGGAGCTGTTTTTT. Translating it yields CSVGIVLTGELFF.

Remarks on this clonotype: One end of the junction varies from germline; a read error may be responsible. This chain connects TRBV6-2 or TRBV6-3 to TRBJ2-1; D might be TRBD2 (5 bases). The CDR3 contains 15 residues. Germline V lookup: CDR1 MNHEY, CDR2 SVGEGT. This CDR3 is CASSSVSGSYNEQFF. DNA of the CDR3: TGTGCTAGCAGTTCCGTAAGCGGTTCCTACAATGAGCAGTTCTTC.

The CDR3 protein is CASSYRLAGHEQYF. The CDR3, as DNA: TGTGCCAGCAGTTACCGACTAGCGGGCCACGAGCAGTACTTC. The gene calls are TRBV6-5 and TRBJ2-7; 10 bases match TRBD2. CDR1 and CDR2 from the germline V gene are MNHEY and SVGAGI. The CDR3 loop spans 14 amino acids. The J segment lost 5 bases and the V segment lost 2 bases, leaving 3 bases of the junction unmatched.

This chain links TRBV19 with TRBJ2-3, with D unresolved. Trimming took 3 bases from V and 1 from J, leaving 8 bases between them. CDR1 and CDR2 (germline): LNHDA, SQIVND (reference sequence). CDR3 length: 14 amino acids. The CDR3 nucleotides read TGTGCCAGTAGTATGGGTAGCCGCACAGATACGCAGTATTTT. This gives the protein CASSMGSRTDTQYF.

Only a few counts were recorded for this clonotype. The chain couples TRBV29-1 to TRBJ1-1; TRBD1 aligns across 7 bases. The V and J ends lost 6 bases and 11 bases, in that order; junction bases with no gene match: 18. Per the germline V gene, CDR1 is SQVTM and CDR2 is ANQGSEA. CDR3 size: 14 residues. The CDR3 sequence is CSVPSQGGLSYAFF. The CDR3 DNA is TGCAGCGTCCCTTCTCAGGGGGGGCTGAGTTACGCTTTCTTT.

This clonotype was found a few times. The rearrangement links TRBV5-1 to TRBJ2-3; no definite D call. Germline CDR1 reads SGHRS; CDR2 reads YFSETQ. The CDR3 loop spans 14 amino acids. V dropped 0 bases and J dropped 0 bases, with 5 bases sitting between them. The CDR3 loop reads CASSLGESTDTQYF. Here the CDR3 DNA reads TGCGCCAGCAGCTTGGGGGAAAGCACAGATACGCAGTATTTT.

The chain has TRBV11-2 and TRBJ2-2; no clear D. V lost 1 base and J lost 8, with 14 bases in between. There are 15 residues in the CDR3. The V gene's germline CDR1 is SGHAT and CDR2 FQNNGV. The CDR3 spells CASSLGLYPLGELFF. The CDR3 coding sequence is TGTGCCAGCAGCTTAGGCCTATACCCTTTAGGGGAGCTGTTTTTT.

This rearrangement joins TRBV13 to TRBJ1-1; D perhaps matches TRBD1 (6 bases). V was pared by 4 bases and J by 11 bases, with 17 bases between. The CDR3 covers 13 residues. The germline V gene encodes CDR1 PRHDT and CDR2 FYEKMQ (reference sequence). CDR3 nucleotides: TGTGCCAGCAGCTGGGAGAGAACAGGGTACGCTTTCTTT. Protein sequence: CASSWERTGYAFF. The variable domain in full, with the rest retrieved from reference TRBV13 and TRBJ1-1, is AAGVIQSPRHLIKEKRETATLKCYPIPRHDTVYWYQQGPGQDPQFLISFYEKMQSDKGSIPDRFSAQQFSDYHSELNMSSLELGDSALYFCASSWERTGYAFFGQGTRLTVV.

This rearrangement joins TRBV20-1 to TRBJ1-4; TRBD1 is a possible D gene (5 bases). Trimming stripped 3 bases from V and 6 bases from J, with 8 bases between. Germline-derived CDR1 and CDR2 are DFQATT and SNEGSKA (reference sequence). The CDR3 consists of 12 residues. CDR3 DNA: TGCAGTGCTAGTACAGGCGATGAAAAACTGTTTTTT. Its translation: CSASTGDEKLFF.

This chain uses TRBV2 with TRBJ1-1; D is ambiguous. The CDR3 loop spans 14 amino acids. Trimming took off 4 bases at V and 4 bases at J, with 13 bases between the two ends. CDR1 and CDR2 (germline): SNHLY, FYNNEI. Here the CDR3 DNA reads TGTGCCAGCAGTGGACCCGGAATTACCACTGAAGCTTTCTTT. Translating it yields CASSGPGITTEAFF.

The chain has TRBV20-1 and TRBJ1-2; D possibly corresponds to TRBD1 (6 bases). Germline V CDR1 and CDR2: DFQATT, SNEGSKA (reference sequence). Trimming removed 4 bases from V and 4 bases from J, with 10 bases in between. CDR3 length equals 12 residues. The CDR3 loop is CSAIQGSYGYTF. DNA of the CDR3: TGCAGTGCTATCCAGGGGAGCTATGGCTACACCTTC.

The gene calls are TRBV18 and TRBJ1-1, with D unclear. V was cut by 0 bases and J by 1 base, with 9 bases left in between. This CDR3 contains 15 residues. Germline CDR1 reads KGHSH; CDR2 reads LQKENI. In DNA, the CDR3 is TGTGCCAGCTCACCACCAGCGTATGGGAACACTGAAGCTTTCTTT. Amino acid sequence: CASSPPAYGNTEAFF. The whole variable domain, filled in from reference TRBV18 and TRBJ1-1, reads NAGVMQNPRHLVRRRGQEARLRCSPMKGHSHVYWYRQLPEEGLKFMVYLQKENIIDESGMPKERFSAEFPKEGPSILRIQQVVRGDSAAYFCASSPPAYGNTEAFFGQGTRLTVV.

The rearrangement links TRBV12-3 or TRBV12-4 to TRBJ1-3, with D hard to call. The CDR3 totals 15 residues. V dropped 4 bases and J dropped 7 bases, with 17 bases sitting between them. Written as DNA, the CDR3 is TGTGCCAGCAGTTCTCTACGACAAGGGCGTAACACCATATATTTT. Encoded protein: CASSSLRQGRNTIYF.

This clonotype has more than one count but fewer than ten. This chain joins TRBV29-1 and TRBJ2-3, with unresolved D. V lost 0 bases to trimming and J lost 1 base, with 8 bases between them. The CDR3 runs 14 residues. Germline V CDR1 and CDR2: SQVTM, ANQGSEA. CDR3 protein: CSVEEPMGTDTQYF. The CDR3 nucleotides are TGCAGCGTTGAAGAACCGATGGGCACAGATACGCAGTATTTT.

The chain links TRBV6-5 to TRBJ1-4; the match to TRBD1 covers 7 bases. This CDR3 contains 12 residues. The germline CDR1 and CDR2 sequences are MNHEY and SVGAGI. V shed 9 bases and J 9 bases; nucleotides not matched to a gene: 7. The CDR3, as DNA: TGTGCCAGTCGGACAGGAGAGAAAAAACTGTTTTTT. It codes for CASRTGEKKLFF.

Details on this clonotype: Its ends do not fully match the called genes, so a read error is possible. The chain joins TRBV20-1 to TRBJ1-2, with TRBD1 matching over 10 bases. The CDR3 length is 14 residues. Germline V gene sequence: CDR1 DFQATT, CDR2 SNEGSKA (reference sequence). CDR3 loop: CSATTGGFFDGHTF. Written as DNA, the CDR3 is TGCAGTGCTACGACAGGGGGCTTTTTTGATGGCCACACCTTC.